The 5 T cell receptor beta chains below all came from one sample that was sequenced in a study of siplizumab effects on memory and regulatory T cells. Assay used: immunoSEQ multiplex PCR; TCRdb lists only in-frame clones, some missing. Of approximately 94,000 clones in the sample, approximately 97% were seen once. The sample consisted of naive CD4+ T cells sorted from blood. The receptors here all came from a human donor in good health.

To note about this clone: Other DNA sequences in this sample translate to the same CDR3. The genes are TRBV6-5 and TRBJ2-3, with 9 bases lining up with TRBD2. The germline V gene encodes CDR1 MNHEY and CDR2 SVGAGI. After removal of 2 bases from V and 4 bases from J, the junction contained 4 bases not matched to a gene. This CDR3 is built from 15 residues. CDR3 residues: CASSYRGGAADTQYF. The CDR3 bases are TGTGCCAGCAGTTACCGCGGGGGGGCTGCAGATACGCAGTATTTT.

The chain employs TRBV11-3 and TRBJ2-2, with 9 bases that match TRBD2. There are 16 residues in the CDR3. V shed 0 bases, J shed 1 base, and the junction held 0 bases outside the gene matches. CDR1 and CDR2 from the germline V gene are SGHNT and YENEEA. This chain's CDR3 is CASSLELAGNTGELFF. The CDR3 DNA reads TGTGCCAGCAGCTTAGAACTAGCGGGGAACACCGGGGAGCTGTTTTTT. Using reference TRBV11-3 and TRBJ2-2 for the parts outside the CDR3, the full variable domain is EAGVVQSPRYKIIEKKQPVAFWCNPISGHNTLYWYLQNLGQGPELLIRYENEEAVDDSQLPKDRFSAERLKGVDSTLKIQPAELGDSAVYLCASSLELAGNTGELFFGEGSRLTVL.

This chain links TRBV10-3 with TRBJ1-2; the D gene is possibly TRBD1 (6 bases). The CDR3 extends over 19 amino acids. The V end was cut by 6 bases, the J end by 4 bases, with 30 bases between. In germline, CDR1 is ENHRY, CDR2 SYGVKD. CDR3 nucleotides: TGTGCCATCAGCGGCGCCGGGGGGCAGGGTACAACTGGGGTCTATGGCTACACCTTC. Residues: CAISGAGGQGTTGVYGYTF.

The V and J genes are TRBV7-7 and TRBJ1-4, with 7 bases aligning to TRBD1. The CDR3 consists of 14 residues. V dropped 5 bases and J dropped 4; count of bases not matched to a gene: 4. Germline lookup yields CDR1 SSHAT and CDR2 FNYEAQ (reference sequence). CDR3 DNA sequence: TGTGCCAGCAGCCAGGGACAGTTTAATGAAAAACTGTTTTTT. This gives the protein CASSQGQFNEKLFF.

The chain has TRBV6-5 and TRBJ2-2; D is unclear. Trimming cost V 2 bases and J 2 bases, with 9 bases left between them. CDR3 length: 15 amino acids. Germline-derived CDR1 and CDR2 are MNHEY and SVGAGI. CDR3 in amino acids: CASSYQRANTGELFF. The CDR3 bases are TGTGCCAGCAGTTACCAACGGGCCAACACCGGGGAGCTGTTTTTT.